This T cell receptor beta chain is from a study of CD8 T cells in ankylosing spondylitis. Study observations and caveats: Blood of patients with ankylosing spondylitis appeared to be characterized by a TCR beta motif of about eight highly homologous variants. As for the disease-linked clones, they showed a CD8+ phenotype and occurred at relatively low frequencies in peripheral blood. Enrichment of disease-linked clones was reportedly significant in matched ankylosing spondylitis synovial fluid.

CDR3 length equals 14 residues. The V and J ends lost 8 bases and 9 bases respectively, with 21 bases between them. Scientists made TCR beta libraries using quantitative 5'-RACE with molecular barcodes. TCRdb recomputed calls from the 5' RACE reads with MiXCR, one row per CDR3 protein. The sample includes about 140,000 distinct CDR3 sequences, about 8% seen only once; the top ten take 7.3%. A remark on this clonotype: As yet, its antigen is unknown.

Sequenced material: synovial fluid, either unsorted or a sorted T cell fraction (not recorded which). The chain links TRBV5-7 to TRBJ2-1, with D tentatively TRBD1 (6 bases). Being an ORF, TRBV5-7 has a function that is uncertain. The TCR sequence derives from a male donor with ankylosing spondylitis. The CDR3 loop reads CARGAGTFRGEQFF. The DNA of the CDR3 is TGTGCCAGGGGCGCCGGGACATTCAGGGGTGAGCAGTTCTTC.